The source of this T cell receptor beta chain is a study of CD8+ T cells in alopecia areata. About the study: Tofacitinib was taken orally by treated patients, and the dose was 5 to 10 mg twice daily. Study-wide findings and caveats: Affected scalp, especially in alopecia totalis/universalis, had a higher clonality than normal scalp did. In scalp and blood, many expanded lesional clones persisted during tofacitinib.

After isolation, RNA underwent reverse transcription to generate cDNA as the sequencing template. Only in-frame clones appear in the TCRdb table, and some are missing; sequencing was by immunoSEQ multiplex PCR. The sample lists hundreds of thousands of clones, over 45% seen once, with around 1.7% in the top ten. A word on this clone: No antigen is known for it.

Treatment described: oral pan-JAK inhibitor, 5-10 mg twice daily. Those with alopecia areata gave lesional scalp punch biopsies and peripheral blood. V dropped 4 bases and J dropped 10; count of bases not matched to a gene: 16. This CDR3 spans 18 amino acids. The germline V gene has CDR1 MGHDK and CDR2 SYGVNS. The chain recombines TRBV25-1 with TRBJ2-2, with 12 bases that match TRBD1. The specimen was CD4+ T cells sorted from blood, collected at week 24, from a patient treated with tofacitinib. The sequence was obtained from a human donor with alopecia areata. In nucleotides, the CDR3 is TGTGCCAGCAGTGGAATTCCGGGACAGGGGGCATGGATTGAGGAGCTGTTTTTT. Translated, it gives CASSGIPGQGAWIEELFF.